These T cell receptor beta chains were read from a single sample in a study of shared clonotypes between healthy human individuals. The table came from immunoSEQ multiplex PCR; TCRdb's copy has only in-frame clones and leaves some out. The sample lists roughly 1,500,000 clones, approximately 98% occurring once. Sequenced sample: naive CD4+ T cells sorted from blood. These receptors were taken from a man aged 25 to 45 in good health. The CDR3 runs from the conserved cysteine through the conserved F or W. A D gene is named only where the DNA matches it firmly. Where a row states a size, it is once, few, many or the class of an expanded clone; other rows omit it.

J gene | D gene | V gene | clone size | CDR3 protein | CDR3 DNA
TRBJ1-1 | TRBD1 | TRBV6-5 | NA | CASSFGQGATEAFF | TGTGCCAGCAGTTTCGGACAGGGGGCCACTGAAGCTTTCTTT
TRBJ2-2 | NA | TRBV11-2 | NA | CASSRLRTGELFF | TGTGCCAGCAGCCGTTTACGTACCGGGGAGCTGTTTTTT
TRBJ2-1 | TRBD2 | TRBV14 | NA | CASSHRLAGVSYNEQFF | TGTGCCAGCAGCCACAGACTAGCGGGAGTGTCCTACAATGAGCAGTTCTTC
TRBJ1-1 | NA | TRBV6-6 | NA | CASTLGQGTAFF | TGTGCCAGCACCTTGGGGCAGGGGACAGCTTTCTTT
TRBJ2-2 | NA | TRBV7-6 | NA | CASSLEGGIGELFF | TGTGCCAGCAGCTTAGAGGGCGGGATCGGGGAGCTGTTTTTT
TRBJ2-6 | NA | TRBV5-4 | NA | CASSLGLAGANVLTF | TGTGCCAGCAGCTTAGGTCTAGCTGGGGCCAACGTCCTGACTTTC
TRBJ1-2 | NA | TRBV15 | NA | CATSEGGNYGYTF | TGTGCCACCAGCGAGGGGGGGAACTATGGCTACACCTTC
TRBJ2-3 | TRBD2 | TRBV27 | once | CASSFTWREPSPQYF | TGTGCCAGCAGTTTTACCTGGCGGGAGCCTAGTCCGCAGTATTTT
TRBJ2-3 | NA | TRBV11-2 | once | CASSLGANTQYF | TGTGCCAGCAGCTTAGGGGCTAATACGCAGTATTTT
TRBJ1-1 | NA | TRBV15 | NA | CATSREAGTMNTEAFF | TGTGCCACCAGCAGAGAGGCAGGTACTATGAACACTGAAGCTTTCTTT
TRBJ1-2 | TRBD1 | TRBV5-4 | NA | CASSHPDRDFHYGYTF | TGTGCCAGCAGCCACCCAGACAGGGACTTTCACTATGGCTACACCTTC
TRBJ2-1 | TRBD2 | TRBV18 | NA | CASSPLQAGGFNEQFF | TGTGCCAGCTCACCACTACAGGCGGGAGGGTTCAATGAGCAGTTCTTC
TRBJ2-2 | NA | TRBV11-2 | once | CASSSLALAGELFF | TGTGCCAGCAGCTCCTTAGCGTTGGCCGGGGAGCTGTTTTTT
TRBJ1-3 | TRBD1 | TRBV28 | NA | CASSLSGTVLGNTIYF | TGTGCCAGCAGTTTATCCGGGACAGTGCTTGGAAACACCATATATTTT
TRBJ2-2 | TRBD1 | TRBV7-3 | NA | CASSPGQGYTGELFF | TGTGCCAGCTCCCCGGGACAGGGGTACACCGGGGAGCTGTTTTTT
TRBJ2-5 | NA | TRBV2 | NA | CASSDRTSRKTQYF | TGTGCCAGCAGTGATCGGACAAGCAGGAAGACCCAGTACTTC
TRBJ1-1 | NA | TRBV30 | NA | CAWTPGRLAFF | TGTGCCTGGACCCCCGGACGCTTGGCTTTCTTT
TRBJ2-7 | NA | TRBV5-1 | NA | CASREGRNSYEQYF | TGCGCCAGCAGGGAGGGGAGGAACTCCTACGAGCAGTACTTC
TRBJ1-1 | TRBD1 | TRBV19 | NA | CASSVTGGSNTEAFF | TGTGCCAGTAGTGTTACAGGGGGCTCGAACACTGAAGCTTTCTTT
TRBJ2-1 | TRBD1 | TRBV2 | NA | CASSVYRGNEQFF | TGTGCCAGCAGTGTGTACAGGGGCAATGAGCAGTTCTTC
TRBJ2-1 | TRBD2 | TRBV5-5 | once | CASRLSGAYSYNEQFF | TGTGCCAGCAGGCTTAGCGGGGCTTACTCCTACAATGAGCAGTTCTTC
TRBJ1-2 | NA | TRBV5-1 | NA | CASSSEWEPYGYTF | TGCGCCAGCAGCTCGGAGTGGGAACCCTATGGCTACACCTTC
TRBJ2-3 | NA | TRBV4-3 | NA | CASSQGAIPARDTQYF | TGCGCCAGCAGCCAAGGAGCTATACCTGCAAGAGATACGCAGTATTTT
TRBJ1-4 | NA | TRBV28 | NA | CASSLWVEGEKLFF | TGTGCCAGCAGTTTATGGGTGGAGGGTGAAAAACTGTTTTTT
TRBJ2-3 | TRBD2 | TRBV19 | NA | CASRKGAGAGTDTQYF | TGTGCCAGTAGAAAGGGAGCGGGAGCCGGCACAGATACGCAGTATTTT
TRBJ1-3 | NA | TRBV5-1 | NA | CASTSGNTIYF | TGCGCCAGCACTAGTGGAAACACCATATATTTT
TRBJ2-1 | TRBD2 | TRBV28 | NA | CASNGGASGSYNEQFF | TGTGCCAGCAACGGGGGGGCTAGTGGGTCCTACAATGAGCAGTTCTTC
TRBJ1-2 | TRBD1 | TRBV18 | NA | CASSPQTTGGKDGYTF | TGTGCCAGCTCACCCCAAACGACAGGGGGCAAGGATGGCTACACCTTC
TRBJ1-5 | NA | TRBV6-1 | NA | CASSEGASGNQPQHF | TGTGCCAGCAGTGAAGGGGCCTCGGGCAATCAGCCCCAGCATTTT
TRBJ1-5 | NA | TRBV18 | NA | CASSLGGASNQPQHF | TGTGCCAGCTCCCTCGGGGGGGCTAGCAATCAGCCCCAGCATTTT
TRBJ2-3 | NA | TRBV6-6 | NA | CASSSGPPTQYF | TGTGCCAGCAGCTCCGGGCCACCTACGCAGTATTTT
TRBJ2-7 | NA | TRBV5-8 | NA | CASSSDLPWGQYF | TGTGCCAGCAGCTCGGATCTTCCATGGGGGCAGTACTTC
TRBJ2-7 | NA | TRBV11-2 | NA | CASSLRGVSSYEQYF | TGTGCCAGCAGCTTAAGGGGCGTAAGCTCCTACGAGCAGTACTTC
TRBJ2-7 | NA | TRBV9 | once | CASSPNVAPYEQYF | TGTGCCAGCAGCCCTAACGTGGCCCCCTACGAGCAGTACTTC
TRBJ2-3 | NA | TRBV5-1 | NA | CASSLVGASTDTQYF | TGCGCCAGCAGCTTGGTAGGCGCTAGCACAGATACGCAGTATTTT
TRBJ2-7 | NA | TRBV1 | NA | CTSSQDCLRQAGSGEQYF | TGCACCAGCAGCCAAGATTGCCTCCGACAAGCAGGTTCGGGTGAGCAGTACTTC
TRBJ2-2 | TRBD2 | TRBV5-4 | NA | CASSPAGLAITGELFF | TGTGCCAGCAGCCCGGCGGGACTAGCGATCACCGGGGAGCTGTTTTTT
TRBJ2-3 | TRBD1 | TRBV7-2 | NA | CASRTGPVGTDTQYF | TGTGCCAGCAGGACAGGGCCGGTTGGCACAGATACGCAGTATTTT
TRBJ2-3 | TRBD2 | TRBV7-3 | NA | CASSFLPSGRFTDTQYF | TGTGCCAGCAGCTTTCTCCCTAGCGGGAGGTTCACAGATACGCAGTATTTT
TRBJ1-3 | NA | TRBV14 | NA | CASSQEISLGNTIYF | TGTGCCAGCAGCCAAGAGATCTCGCTTGGAAACACCATATATTTT
TRBJ2-3 | TRBD2 | TRBV5-4 | NA | CASSAIAGGTQYF | TGTGCCAGCAGCGCAATAGCGGGGGGTACGCAGTATTTT
TRBJ2-5 | TRBD1 | TRBV9 | NA | CASSVGLTGGTPIARETQYF | TGTGCCAGCAGCGTAGGGTTGACAGGGGGCACTCCCATCGCACGAGAGACCCAGTACTTC
TRBJ2-7 | NA | TRBV9 | NA | CASSVAGVPYEQYF | TGTGCCAGCAGCGTAGCCGGGGTTCCCTACGAGCAGTACTTC
TRBJ2-1 | NA | TRBV5-4 | NA | CASSPGGTYNEQFF | TGTGCCAGCAGCCCGGGCGGTACCTACAATGAGCAGTTCTTC